This T cell receptor (beta chain) was sequenced in a study of vaccination and CD4 T cells after COVID-19. Study information: Collection of post-COVID samples occurred a median around 96 days after diagnosis, spanning a range of 35 to 161. Post-vaccine sample collection happened at a median of approximately 74 days after dose two, ranging 14 to 241. Overlapping SARS-CoV-2, HCoV-NL63, HCoV-OC43 and HCoV-229E spike peptides were used to stimulate cells.

The study, taken as a whole, reports: Convalescent patients showed a median around 88% of reactive clones that were seen only post-vaccination.

As concerns this clonotype: The antigen remains unidentified.

Treatment here: approximately nine-day PBMC culture with coronavirus spike peptide pools or control peptides (ViraFEST assay). Sequence data for DNA of cultured CD4+ T cells were generated by the Oncomine TCR Beta short-read assay. TCRdb ran MiXCR on the PCR reads and lists one entry per CDR3 protein. The sample has 10,000 to 15,000 distinct CDR3 sequences, approximately 51% seen once. This CDR3 region has 13 residues. Germline CDR1 and CDR2: LNHDA and SQIVND (reference sequence). Trimming took off 2 bases at V and 7 bases at J, with 9 bases between the two ends. The sequenced sample consisted of CD4+ T cells from blood, cultured in vitro. This rearrangement joins TRBV19 to TRBJ1-5; the D gene is possibly TRBD1 (5 bases). This TCR was recovered from a human donor who had recovered from COVID-19. The CDR3 DNA reads as TGTGCCAGTAGTATAAAGCCAGGGCAGCCCCAGCATTTT. This codes for CASSIKPGQPQHF.